These 10 T cell receptor beta chains share one sample of origin, sequenced in a study of shared clonotypes between healthy human individuals (dated by TCRdb to the early 2020s). The library relied on the immunoSEQ multiplex PCR assay. TCRdb re-hosts the immuneACCESS table, in-frame sequences only. Its copies lack some clones; in the studies checked, an unresolved V gene accounts for under half of them, and the cause for the rest is not known. The sample data list about 1.9 million clones, and around 95% of these were observed just once. The ten largest make up about 1.7% of the sample. For the CD8 naive samples, CD45RO-negative cells were positively selected for CCR7, yielding a CD45RA+CCR7+ population from which TemRA cells were excluded. The specimen sequenced was naive CD8+ T cells from PBMCs. What the cell subset or site label conveys for this sample: CD45RA+CCR7+. Receptor source: a man aged 18 to 35 in good health. Some clones in this sample may be carry-over from other donors' samples.

J is TRBJ2-7 and V is TRBV7-9, with D possibly TRBD1 on 6 matching bases. This CDR3 has 14 amino acids. The germline V gene encodes CDR1 SEHNR and CDR2 FQNEAQ (reference sequence). With 3 bases removed from V and 2 bases from J, the gap between germline ends came to 11 bases. The chain's CDR3 is CASSFSRTAYEQYF. The CDR3 nucleotides read TGTGCCAGCAGCTTTTCCAGGACAGCCTACGAGCAGTACTTC.

The chain employs TRBV9 and TRBJ2-1; TRBD2 agrees at 13 bases. Germline V gene data show CDR1 as SGDLS and CDR2 as YYNGEE. V lost 3 bases, J lost 5 bases, and 5 bases stayed unmatched. This CDR3 is 16 amino acids long. The CDR3 reads CASSELAGGLHNEQFF. The DNA for the CDR3 is TGTGCCAGCAGCGAACTAGCGGGAGGGCTTCACAATGAGCAGTTCTTC. Full variable domain (outside the CDR3, taken from reference TRBV9 and TRBJ2-1): DSGVTQTPKHLITATGQRVTLRCSPRSGDLSVYWYQQSLDQGLQFLIQYYNGEERAKGNILERFSAQQFPDLHSELNLSSLELGDSALYFCASSELAGGLHNEQFFGPGTRLTVL.

The chain uses TRBV7-8 and TRBJ2-3; D perhaps matches TRBD1 (5 bases). V was pared by 5 bases and J by 6 bases, with 9 bases between. The CDR3 length is 12 residues. Germline values: CDR1 SGHVS, CDR2 FQNEAQ. CDR3 nucleotide sequence: TGTGCCAGCAGCCAAAGACAGGATACGCAGTATTTT. Its translation is CASSQRQDTQYF.

The rearrangement links TRBV5-8 to TRBJ2-7; D possibly matches TRBD1 or TRBD2 (5 bases each). CDR3 size: 14 residues. The ends were cut back, 6 bases at V and 6 bases at J, with 19 bases in the middle. Germline-derived CDR1 and CDR2 are SGHTS and YDEGEE. CDR3 bases: TGTGCCAGCACCCGGCCCCCGTTGGGGGTCGAGCAGTACTTC. This codes for CASTRPPLGVEQYF.

CDR3 amino acids: CASSQRSQGAFNEQFF. The CDR3 bases are TGCGCCAGCAGCCAAAGATCACAGGGGGCGTTCAATGAGCAGTTCTTC. V is TRBV4-3 and J is TRBJ2-1; 9 bases are shared with TRBD1. After removal of 2 bases from V and 6 bases from J, the junction contained 8 bases not matched to a gene. Germline V gene sequence: CDR1 LGHNA, CDR2 YSLEER. The CDR3 length is 16 residues.

V usage is TRBV4-2 and J usage is TRBJ2-1; 7 positions agree with TRBD2. Germline CDR1 LGHNA, CDR2 YNFKEQ. V shed 1 base and J 8 bases; nucleotides not matched to a gene: 14. This CDR3 is 17 amino acids long. The CDR3 here is CASSQAIWREGVDEQFF. The CDR3 DNA is TGTGCCAGCAGCCAAGCGATCTGGAGGGAGGGAGTGGATGAGCAGTTCTTC.

This clone was counted once. The V gene is TRBV7-9, the J gene TRBJ2-5; no reliable D call. The CDR3 consists of 13 residues. CDR1 SEHNR and CDR2 FQNEAQ come from the germline V gene (reference sequence). Between the trimmed V and J ends, which lost 5 bases and 7 bases, there was a span of 14 bases. Written as DNA, the CDR3 is TGTGCCAGCAGCCAAGGGATCGAGTCGACCCAGTACTTC. Its protein product is CASSQGIESTQYF. The full variable domain, with the rest looked up from reference TRBV7-9 and TRBJ2-5, is DTGVSQNPRHKITKRGQNVTFRCDPISEHNRLYWYRQTLGQGPEFLTYFQNEAQLEKSRLLSDRFSAERPKGSFSTLEIQRTEQGDSAMYLCASSQGIESTQYFGPGTRLLVL.

The V gene is TRBV27, the J gene TRBJ2-1; 7 positions agree with TRBD2. J was trimmed by 0 bases and V by 7 bases; bases with no gene match: 6. In germline, CDR1 is MNHEY, CDR2 SMNVEV (reference sequence). The CDR3 totals 15 residues. This CDR3 is CASTPGRTSYNEQFF. DNA for the CDR3: TGTGCCAGCACCCCCGGGAGGACCTCCTACAATGAGCAGTTCTTC.

The rearrangement joins TRBV29-1 to TRBJ2-7; TRBD2 agrees at 12 bases. The V segment lost 4 bases and the J segment 6 bases; nucleotides outside the gene matches: 10. Germline loops: CDR1 SQVTM, CDR2 ANQGSEA. This CDR3 is built from 15 residues. The CDR3 here is CSVGELGLAGSEQYF. The DNA for the CDR3 is TGCAGCGTTGGGGAGTTAGGACTAGCGGGAAGCGAGCAGTACTTC.

The V gene is TRBV5-1, the J gene TRBJ2-7; 9 bases are shared with TRBD2. The V gene's germline CDR1 is SGHRS and CDR2 YFSETQ. The V gene end was trimmed by 2 bases and the J gene end by 0 bases; junction bases not matched to a gene: 12. The CDR3 has 18 residues. CDR3 DNA sequence: TGCGCCAGCAGCTTCTGGGGGTTCGTTAGCGGGAGCTCCTACGAGCAGTACTTC. Translating it yields CASSFWGFVSGSSYEQYF.